Shown below are 16 T cell receptor beta chains from a single sample sequenced in a study of cytomegalovirus exposure and HLA in healthy donors (dated by TCRdb to about 2017). Library prep was done by the immunoSEQ multiplex PCR assay. For the multiplex PCR, a mixture combining 60 forward primers for TCR Vbeta segments and 13 reverse primers for TCR Jbeta segments was used. As stored in TCRdb, this immuneACCESS dataset retains in-frame rearrangements with V and J assigned. A fraction of the clones does not appear; measured against another copy, unresolved V genes explain less than half of the discrepancy, and the remainder lacks a known reason. The sample table lists roughly 100,000 clones, roughly 80% of them with a count of one. Together, the top ten hold 8.5% to 10% of the sample. Sequencing was carried out using PBMCs. The receptors were sampled from a woman aged 40-49 years in good health and CMV-seropositive.

The J gene is TRBJ1-2, the V gene TRBV5-4, with no clear D. The CDR3 consists of 13 residues. Germline-derived CDR1 and CDR2 are SGHNT and YYREEE (reference sequence). V shed 4 bases and J shed 8 bases, with 15 bases lying between them. The DNA for the CDR3 is TGTGCCAGCAGCCTCCCAGGACTCTCCGGCTACACCTTC. Protein sequence: CASSLPGLSGYTF.

As for this clone: Additional DNA sequences in this sample encode the identical CDR3. The chain is built from TRBV29-1 and TRBJ2-3, with 9 nucleotides matching TRBD1. The junction had 6 bases not matched to a gene; V was cut back by 6 bases and J by 2 bases. The CDR3 is made up of 14 amino acids. Germline V gene sequence: CDR1 SQVTM, CDR2 ANQGSEA. CDR3 sequence (DNA): TGCAGCGTGGAGGACAGGGGAAACACAGATACGCAGTATTTT. This gives the protein CSVEDRGNTDTQYF.

This clone was counted only a few times. This chain connects TRBV18 to TRBJ1-6, with D possibly being TRBD1 (5 bases). The ends were cut back, 3 bases at V and 7 bases at J, with 7 bases in the middle. Per the germline V gene, CDR1 is KGHSH and CDR2 is LQKENI. There are 13 residues in the CDR3. The CDR3 nucleotides read TGTGCCAGCTCACCGGGGCCCAATTCACCCCTCCACTTT. Amino acid sequence: CASSPGPNSPLHF.

The gene calls are TRBV27 and TRBJ2-1; TRBD2 matches at 13 bases. CDR1 is MNHEY and CDR2 is SMNVEV in the germline V gene (reference sequence). Unmatched junction bases numbered 8, after V lost 6 bases and J lost 9 bases. The CDR3 covers 15 residues. The DNA of the CDR3 is TGTGCCAGCAGCTCCGGACTAGCGGGGGAGGTTGAGCAGTTCTTC. Amino acids: CASSSGLAGEVEQFF.

Judged by abundance, this clone is medium-sized. The chain combines TRBV19 with TRBJ2-2; perhaps TRBD2 as D (7 bases). Per germline, CDR1 LNHDA and CDR2 SQIVND (reference sequence). V lost 3 bases and J lost 7, with 15 bases in between. The CDR3 length is 15 residues. The CDR3 sequence is CASSIAGGLHGELFF. The CDR3 DNA reads as TGTGCCAGTAGTATTGCCGGGGGGCTGCACGGGGAGCTGTTTTTT.

This clone was recorded a few times. The chain is built from TRBV29-1 and TRBJ1-6, with D possibly TRBD1 on 6 matching bases. This CDR3 is 18 amino acids long. Germline V gene data show CDR1 as SQVTM and CDR2 as ANQGSEA. Here the CDR3 reads CRGRIRQVLSFINSPLHF. CDR3 nucleotide sequence: TGCAGGGGTAGAATACGACAGGTCCTGTCGTTCATAAATTCACCCCTCCACTTT. The full variable domain, with the rest looked up from reference TRBV29-1 and TRBJ1-6, is SAVISQKPSRDICQRGTSLTIQCQVDSQVTMMFWYRQQPGQSLTLIATANQGSEATYESGFVIDKFPISRPNLTFSTLTVSNMSPEDSSIYLCRGRIRQVLSFINSPLHFGNGTRLTVT.

The V call is TRBV29-1, the J call TRBJ2-7; 13 positions agree with TRBD2. There are 15 residues in the CDR3. V trimming: 7 bases; J trimming: 3 bases; junction bases outside the gene matches: 9. Germline CDR1 SQVTM, CDR2 ANQGSEA. The CDR3 is CSALQGLAGNYEQYF. As DNA, the CDR3 is TGCAGCGCTCTACAGGGACTAGCGGGGAACTACGAGCAGTACTTC.

This clone turned up a few times. The rearrangement links TRBV4-2 to TRBJ2-1; 15 nucleotides line up with TRBD2. Per germline, CDR1 LGHNA and CDR2 YNFKEQ. The V segment lost 1 base and the J segment 0 bases; nucleotides outside the gene matches: 7. CDR3 length equals 20 residues. The CDR3 sequence: CASSQGGLAGGRSSYNEQFF. The CDR3 DNA is TGTGCCAGCAGCCAAGGTGGACTAGCGGGGGGGCGGAGCTCCTACAATGAGCAGTTCTTC.

CDR3 region: CASSVLGQGNQPQHF. In DNA form, the CDR3 reads TGTGCCAGCAGCGTACTGGGACAGGGAAATCAGCCCCAGCATTTT. This chain connects TRBV7-8 to TRBJ1-5, with TRBD1 matching over 9 bases. The CDR3 is 15 amino acids. The V gene end was trimmed by 5 bases and the J gene end by 4 bases; junction bases not matched to a gene: 6. Germline CDR1 is SGHVS and CDR2 is FQNEAQ.

V gene TRBV7-8 combines with J gene TRBJ1-6, with D uncertain. CDR1 and CDR2 (germline): SGHVS, FQNEAQ. V lost 2 bases and J 10 bases, leaving 9 bases between the germline ends. The CDR3 is made up of 13 amino acids. The CDR3, as DNA: TGTGCCAGCAGCTTACCCGGGGTATCACCCCTCCACTTT. It codes for CASSLPGVSPLHF.

The V and J genes are TRBV6-4 and TRBJ2-3; no definite D call. This CDR3 spans 14 amino acids. V dropped 0 bases and J dropped 2 bases, with 6 bases sitting between them. Germline assignment: CDR1 MRHNA and CDR2 SNTAGT. CDR3 sequence (DNA): TGTGCCAGCAGTGACTCGCAGGACACAGATACGCAGTATTTT. It codes for CASSDSQDTDTQYF.

The chain uses TRBV19 and TRBJ1-1; D unresolved. Trimming took off 3 bases at V and 9 bases at J, with 11 bases between the two ends. The CDR3 runs to 12 residues. Germline-derived CDR1 and CDR2 are LNHDA and SQIVND (reference sequence). The chain's CDR3 is CASSIPTLQAFF. The CDR3 DNA follows: TGTGCCAGTAGTATTCCCACCCTACAAGCTTTCTTT.

The chain uses TRBV14 and TRBJ1-4; D may be TRBD1 (6 bases). The V and J ends lost 7 bases and 4 bases respectively, with 13 bases between them. The germline V gene has CDR1 SGHDN and CDR2 FVKESK. This CDR3 has 14 residues. This CDR3 is CASNEDSYNEKLFF. The CDR3 bases are TGTGCCAGCAACGAGGACAGTTATAATGAAAAACTGTTTTTT. The variable domain in full, with the rest retrieved from reference TRBV14 and TRBJ1-4, is EAGVTQFPSHSVIEKGQTVTLRCDPISGHDNLYWYRRVMGKEIKFLLHFVKESKQDESGMPNNRFLAERTGGTYSTLKVQPAELEDSGVYFCASNEDSYNEKLFFGSGTQLSVL.

The chain has TRBV11-1 and TRBJ2-4, with D tentatively TRBD2 (6 bases). The CDR3 is 16 residues long. The ends were cut back, 5 bases at V and 0 bases at J, with 14 bases in the middle. Germline V CDR1 and CDR2: SGHAT, FQDESV (reference sequence). The CDR3 here is CASSPPPGLAKNIQYF. The CDR3 coding sequence is TGTGCCAGCAGCCCCCCTCCGGGACTAGCCAAAAACATTCAGTACTTC. The variable domain in full, completed from reference TRBV11-1 and TRBJ2-4, reads EAEVAQSPRYKITEKSQAVAFWCDPISGHATLYWYRQILGQGPELLVQFQDESVVDDSQLPKDRFSAERLKGVDSTLKIQPAELGDSAMYLCASSPPPGLAKNIQYFGAGTRLSVL.

V is TRBV5-4 and J is TRBJ2-1; TRBD2 matches at 8 bases. Germline V gives CDR1 SGHNT, CDR2 YYREEE (reference sequence). Losses at the gene ends were 4 bases for V and 7 bases for J; bases not matched to a gene: 7. The CDR3 loop spans 14 amino acids. The CDR3 here is CASSPPGGANEQFF. CDR3 bases: TGTGCCAGCAGCCCGCCGGGAGGGGCGAATGAGCAGTTCTTC.

For this clone: At one end the junction does not follow the germline gene, possibly because of a read error. This chain uses TRBV5-1 with TRBJ1-6, with 10 bases fitting TRBD1. CDR3 size: 16 residues. Germline-derived CDR1 and CDR2 are SGHRS and YFSETQ. DNA for the CDR3: TGCGCCAGCAGCTTGGGACAGGGGGCCTACAATTCACCCCTCCACTTT. This encodes CASSLGQGAYNSPLHF.